A selection of T cell receptor beta chains follows, all from one sample in a study of blood T cell repertoires in COVID-19. Sequencing was performed with immunoSEQ multiplex PCR; in TCRdb, only in-frame clones are kept and a portion is missing. Counted here are 60,000 to 75,000 clones, approximately 85% occurring once; the ten biggest clones make up about 18%. Sequences were obtained from peripheral blood. These receptors came from a human donor in a cohort sampled during active COVID-19. Each CDR3 is given with its conserved first and last residue. D genes are given only for firm matches. The size of a clone is reported for some rows only, either as once, few or many, or as a class for expanded clones.

size	V	D	J	DNA	CDR3
few	TRBV10-2	.	TRBJ2-7	TGCGCCAGCAGTGTTCTAGCTTACGAGCAGTACTTC	CASSVLAYEQYF
.	TRBV7-9	TRBD2	TRBJ2-3	TGTGCCAGCAGCTTCCCTATCGCTAGCGGGGGGGAGGATACGCAGTATTTT	CASSFPIASGGEDTQYF
.	TRBV7-2	.	TRBJ2-1	TGTGCCAGCAGCCTCGGGTACAATGAGCAGTTCTTC	CASSLGYNEQFF
.	TRBV6-5	TRBD1	TRBJ2-7	TGTGCCAGCAGTCTACAGGGGGCCGACTACGAGCAGTACTTC	CASSLQGADYEQYF
.	TRBV11-3	.	TRBJ2-7	TGTGCCAGCAGCTTAGGGGCGGGCCGCGAGCAGTACTTC	CASSLGAGREQYF
.	TRBV2	TRBD1	TRBJ2-7	TGTGCCAGAAGTGAAAGACAGGGTACCTACGAGCAGTACTTC	CARSERQGTYEQYF
.	TRBV4-1	.	TRBJ1-4	TGCGCCAGCAGCCAAGTCTATAGGGGCCCGACAACTAATGAAAAACTGTTTTTT	CASSQVYRGPTTNEKLFF
.	TRBV5-4	TRBD1	TRBJ2-7	TGTGCCAGCAGCCTACGACTTAGTGGGACGGGACAGACGGGGTACGAGCAGTACTTC	CASSLRLSGTGQTGYEQYF
.	TRBV29-1	TRBD1	TRBJ1-2	TGCAGCTGCAGCGGACAGGGAAGCTATGGCTACACCTTC	CSCSGQGSYGYTF
once	TRBV6-6	.	TRBJ1-5	TGTGCCAGCAGTTGGGAGGGGGGGTATCAGCCCCAGCATTTT	CASSWEGGYQPQHF
few	TRBV4-1	.	TRBJ1-5	TGCGCCAGCAGCCAGTACTCCAGGGGTCAGCCCCAGCATTTT	CASSQYSRGQPQHF
.	TRBV4-3	TRBD1	TRBJ2-6	TGCGCCAGCAGCCAGGCAAAAGACAGGGCTGGGGCCAACGTCCTGACTTTC	CASSQAKDRAGANVLTF
.	TRBV6-5	.	TRBJ2-7	TGTGCCAGCAGCCCCAGGAGGAGCTCCTACGAGCAGTACTTC	CASSPRRSSYEQYF
.	TRBV7-3	.	TRBJ2-2	TGTGCCAGCAGCTTTTCGGACACCAACACCGGGGAGCTGTTTTTT	CASSFSDTNTGELFF
.	TRBV5-5	.	TRBJ1-1	TGTGCCAGCAGCCGAATTTCAGGGGTTGGTGAAGCTTTCTTT	CASSRISGVGEAFF
.	TRBV10-3	TRBD1	TRBJ1-2	TGTGCCGTGACCGACAGGGGTGCTGGCTACACCTTC	CAVTDRGAGYTF
.	TRBV3-1/TRBV3-2	.	TRBJ1-1	TGTGCCAGCAGCCAAGTGGAGGTAGCTTTCTTT	CASSQVEVAFF
.	TRBV12-5	TRBD2	TRBJ2-5	TGTGCTAGTGGAACCGGACTAGCGGGGGGTCAAGAGACCCAGTACTTC	CASGTGLAGGQETQYF
.	TRBV11-3	.	TRBJ2-1	TGTGCCAGCAGCGGACGGGACACCTCTTACAATGAGCAGTTCTTC	CASSGRDTSYNEQFF
.	TRBV27	.	TRBJ1-5	TGTGCCAGCAGTCCCACAGGGCCGGATCAGCCCCAGCATTTT	CASSPTGPDQPQHF
.	TRBV6-5	.	TRBJ2-4	TGTGCCAGCAGTTCGACAGGTGGAGCCAAAAACATTCAGTACTTC	CASSSTGGAKNIQYF
.	TRBV6-4	.	TRBJ2-3	TGTGCCAGTTCGCCGGGACTTCACACAGATACGCAGTATTTT	CASSPGLHTDTQYF
.	TRBV2	.	TRBJ2-2	TGTGCCAGCAGTGCGAGGGCTAACACCGGGGAGCTGTTTTTT	CASSARANTGELFF
.	TRBV4-1	.	TRBJ2-2	TGCGCCAGCAGCCACCTTGGGGGACACAACACCGGGGAGCTGTTTTTT	CASSHLGGHNTGELFF
.	TRBV30	.	TRBJ1-5	TGTGCCTGGAGTGTACGAGGAAATCAGCCCCAGCATTTT	CAWSVRGNQPQHF
.	TRBV10-3	.	TRBJ2-5	TGTGCCATCAGTGGGCCGGAGGGGCTAAGGTACCAAGAGACCCAGTACTTC	CAISGPEGLRYQETQYF
.	TRBV7-3	.	TRBJ2-3	TGTGCCAGCAGCCCTGGACAGCAGGCAGATACGCAGTATTTT	CASSPGQQADTQYF
.	TRBV25-1	.	TRBJ1-5	TGTGCCAGCAGTGGTTCGGGGACAAATCAGCCCCAGCATTTT	CASSGSGTNQPQHF
.	TRBV4-1	TRBD1	TRBJ1-2	TGCGCCAGCAGCCACCGACGGACAGGGGCCCCTAACTATGGCTACACCTTC	CASSHRRTGAPNYGYTF
once	TRBV19	.	TRBJ1-2	TGTGCCAGTAGTATAGGTCACATCCGTAACTATGGCTACACCTTC	CASSIGHIRNYGYTF
once	TRBV5-1	.	TRBJ1-6	TGCGCCAGCAGCTTGGAGCTGCTCGGCTCCTATAATTCACCCCTCCACTTT	CASSLELLGSYNSPLHF
.	TRBV27	TRBD1	TRBJ2-4	TGTGCCAGCCGGGACAGGGACCTTGCCAAAAACATTCAGTACTTC	CASRDRDLAKNIQYF
.	TRBV19	TRBD1	TRBJ1-6	TGTGCCAGTAGTATATTCCGGACAGGCATCTATAATTCACCCCTCCACTTT	CASSIFRTGIYNSPLHF
.	TRBV5-4	TRBD2	TRBJ2-1	TGTGCCAGCAGCTTGGGAGCTCTAGCGGGGGTGAATGAGCAGTTCTTC	CASSLGALAGVNEQFF
.	TRBV4-3	TRBD1	TRBJ2-7	TGCGCCAGCAGCCAAGAAGGGGGACAGGCGCGGTACGAGCAGTACTTC	CASSQEGGQARYEQYF
.	TRBV7-9	.	TRBJ2-1	TGTGCCAGCAGCCGCAGGGAGGGGGTAGATGAGCAGTTCTTC	CASSRREGVDEQFF
.	TRBV2	.	TRBJ2-5	TGTGCCAGCAGGCGGGTGGGGCGGGGGACACAAGAGACCCAGTACTTC	CASRRVGRGTQETQYF
once	TRBV18	.	TRBJ2-3	TGTGCCAGCTCACCTACGAGCTGGGATACGCAGTATTTT	CASSPTSWDTQYF
.	TRBV18	.	TRBJ2-3	TGTGCCAGCTCACCTCCAATCACAGATACGCAGTATTTT	CASSPPITDTQYF
.	TRBV6-5	.	TRBJ1-3	TGTGCCAGCAGGAAACTAGAAGCTGGAAACACCATATATTTT	CASRKLEAGNTIYF
.	TRBV3-1/TRBV3-2	TRBD1	TRBJ1-1	TGTGCCAGCAGCCCCCACAGGGGGAACACTGAAGCTTTCTTT	CASSPHRGNTEAFF
few	TRBV7-6	TRBD2	TRBJ2-5	TGTGCCAGCAGGCACCTACTAGCGCAGGGTGAGACCCAGTACTTC	CASRHLLAQGETQYF
.	TRBV12-3/TRBV12-4	.	TRBJ2-2	TGTGCCAGCAACCCCATGACTGGGGAGCTGTTTTTT	CASNPMTGELFF
.	TRBV9	.	TRBJ2-3	TGTGCCAGCAACCCAACGGGGGAAATAACGCAGTATTTT	CASNPTGEITQYF
.	TRBV19	TRBD1	TRBJ1-2	TGTGCCAGTAGTCGGGCCCCGGACAGGGTGTATGGCTACACCTTC	CASSRAPDRVYGYTF
.	TRBV19	.	TRBJ1-1	TGTGCCAGTAGTCCTTATAACAGGCTCATGAACACTGAAGCTTTCTTT	CASSPYNRLMNTEAFF
.	TRBV5-5	TRBD1	TRBJ1-2	TGTGCCAGCAGCTATTCGACAGGGCCATTTTATGGCTACACCTTC	CASSYSTGPFYGYTF
.	TRBV30	TRBD1	TRBJ2-7	TGTGCCTGGAGTCCCGGGACAGGGACCTACGAGCAGTACTTC	CAWSPGTGTYEQYF
.	TRBV6-4	TRBD1	TRBJ1-1	TGTGCCAGCAAACCGGGACAGGGAGGGAACACTGAAGCTTTCTTT	CASKPGQGGNTEAFF
.	TRBV5-4	TRBD1	TRBJ1-2	TGTGCCAGCAGCCCGTCGACAGGGACTTATGGCTACACCTTC	CASSPSTGTYGYTF
.	TRBV7-2	TRBD1	TRBJ2-2	TGTGCCAGCAGGAAACAGGGGCCCACCGGGGAGCTGTTTTTT	CASRKQGPTGELFF
few	TRBV12-5	.	TRBJ2-1	TGTGCTAGTGGTTTGGGTGTGAGGGGGGGAATCTACAATGAGCAGTTCTTC	CASGLGVRGGIYNEQFF
.	TRBV4-2	TRBD2	TRBJ2-2	TGTGCCAGCAGCCAAGAACTAGCGGGGGCCACCGGGGAGCTGTTTTTT	CASSQELAGATGELFF
.	TRBV7-6	TRBD1	TRBJ2-5	TGTGCCAGCAGCACCCAGACAGGGGGGCTGGAGACCCAGTACTTC	CASSTQTGGLETQYF
.	TRBV6-6	TRBD1	TRBJ2-7	TGTGCCAGCAAACTCCGGACAGGTTCCTACGAGCAGTACTTC	CASKLRTGSYEQYF
.	TRBV28	.	TRBJ1-2	TGTGCCAGCAGTTTGCGACAGAATCATGGCTACACCTTC	CASSLRQNHGYTF
.	TRBV30	TRBD1	TRBJ2-3	TGTGCCTGGAGTCAGGGGGTGGGTACAGATACGCAGTATTTT	CAWSQGVGTDTQYF
few	TRBV5-4	TRBD2	TRBJ2-7	TGTGCCAGCAGCTCCCAAGCGGGGGCTTATACCTACGAGCAGTACTTC	CASSSQAGAYTYEQYF
.	TRBV3-1/TRBV3-2	.	TRBJ2-2	TGTGCCAGCAGCCAAGGGGCCCACACCGGGGAGCTGTTTTTT	CASSQGAHTGELFF